This T cell receptor (beta chain) is from a study of blood T cell repertoires in COVID-19. On the study more broadly: The cDNA or gDNA used as material had been derived from T cells, B-cell-depleted T cells, or PBMCs.

V lost 5 bases to trimming and J lost 8 bases; unmatched junction nucleotides: 6. CDR3 length: 15 residues. The V gene's germline CDR1 is SGHTA and CDR2 FQGNSA. The table came from immunoSEQ multiplex PCR; TCRdb's copy has only in-frame clones and leaves some out. The sample holds 75,000 to 95,000 clones, roughly 82% seen once. This sequence was found in a man aged 60 to 69 with acute or convalescent COVID-19. The sequenced sample consisted of peripheral blood. This chain uses TRBV7-2 with TRBJ2-1; 13 nucleotides agree with TRBD2. As DNA, the CDR3 is TGTGCCAGCAGCCGTACTAGCGGGGGGGCTTATGAGCAGTTCTTC. The encoded protein is CASSRTSGGAYEQFF.